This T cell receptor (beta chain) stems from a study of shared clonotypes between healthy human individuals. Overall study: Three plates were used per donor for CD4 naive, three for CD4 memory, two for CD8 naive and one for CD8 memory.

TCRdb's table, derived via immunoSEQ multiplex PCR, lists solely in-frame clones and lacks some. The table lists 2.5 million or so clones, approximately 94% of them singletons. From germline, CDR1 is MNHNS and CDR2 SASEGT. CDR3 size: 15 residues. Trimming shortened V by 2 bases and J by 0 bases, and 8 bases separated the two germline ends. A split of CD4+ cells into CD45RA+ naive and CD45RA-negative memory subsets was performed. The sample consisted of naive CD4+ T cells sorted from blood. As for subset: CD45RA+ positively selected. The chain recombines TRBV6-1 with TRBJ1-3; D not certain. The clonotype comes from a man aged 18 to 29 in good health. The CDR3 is CASSEFGSSGNTIYF. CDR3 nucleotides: TGTGCCAGCAGTGAATTCGGCTCCTCTGGAAACACCATATATTTT.